The present T cell receptor (beta chain) was sequenced within a study of T-cell reconstitution after alpha-beta-depleted transplantation in children. As it was prepared, the TCRbeta library received unique molecular identifiers. A single record per CDR3 protein comes from TCRdb applying MiXCR to the PCR reads. The sample has a few hundred thousand distinct CDR3 sequences, 13% seen once. As regards this clonotype: As yet, its antigen is unknown.

Germline-derived CDR1 and CDR2 are SQVTM and ANQGSEA. The trim removed 6 bases at V and 5 bases at J, leaving 4 bases unmatched. The CDR3 spans 13 residues. Study findings and constraints: After one year, T-cell counts and TCRbeta diversity mostly came from new T cells. There were reportedly several hundred expanded graft clones from which alpha-beta T cells came about two months after transplant.

This TCR was sampled from a male patient between 10 and 17 years old who had a stem cell transplant for acute myeloid leukemia, so the T cells may come from the graft donor. This sequence joins TRBV29-1 and TRBJ1-5, with TRBD1 matching 10 bases. The input for sequencing was PBMCs, mostly from graft donor cells, taken 360 days after TCRalphabeta/CD19-depleted stem cell transplant. The CDR3 nucleotides are TGCAGCGTACCCGGGACAGGGGATCAGCCCCAGCATTTT. Protein: CSVPGTGDQPQHF.